The present entry profiles one T cell receptor (beta chain) with its context. The junction departs from germline at one end; a sequencing error may be responsible. The sample originates from a study of Ad26.COV2.S vaccination and SARS-CoV-2 variants. Sequencing used immunoSEQ multiplex PCR; TCRdb keeps in-frame clones, though not all of them. The table includes 300,000 to 400,000 clones, about nine tenths detected once. The CDR3 has 13 residues. The germline V gene has CDR1 GTSNPN and CDR2 SVGIG (reference sequence). As for treatment: 15 to 20 received Ad26.COV2.S at low or high dose, single or two shots; about 5 received placebo; per-sample allocation not given. Specimens were obtained on day 63 following the first vaccine or placebo injection.

Sequenced material: peripheral blood, taken in a trial of Ad26.COV2.S vaccine versus placebo. V gene TRBV30 combines with J gene TRBJ2-1; 12 nucleotides agree with TRBD2. This TCR derives from a person aged 18-65 years who received the Ad26.COV2.S COVID-19 vaccine or a placebo. This CDR3 is CAWSVASGRALIF. The CDR3 DNA follows: TGTGCCTGGAGTGTGGCTAGCGGGAGGGCCTTGATCTTC.